Following are 32 T cell receptor beta chains from one sample sequenced in a study of cytotoxic CD8 clonotypes in ibrutinib-treated CLL (dated by TCRdb to 2020 to 2023). The library came from the immunoSEQ multiplex PCR assay. TCRdb's version of the immuneACCESS table is confined to in-frame rearrangements and falls short of the full clone set. An unresolved V gene accounts for under half of the shortfall where checked; the remainder is of unknown origin. A total of about 140,000 clones appear in this sample, 80% of them only once. Around 7.6% of the sample is in the top ten clones. This material consisted of PBMCs, taken after 36 months of ibrutinib treatment. The receptors were gathered from a human donor with chronic lymphocytic leukemia.

This chain connects TRBV5-6 to TRBJ1-1; the D is unclear. Germline values: CDR1 SGHDT, CDR2 YYEEEE. The CDR3 sequence is 12 residues long. V was shortened by 2 bases and J by 5 bases, with 7 bases between the two germline ends. CDR3 bases: TGTGCCAGCAGCTTTGGTGGGACTGAAGCTTTCTTT. Translation gives CASSFGGTEAFF. Combining the CDR3 with reference TRBV5-6 and TRBJ1-1 gives the whole variable domain DAGVTQSPTHLIKTRGQQVTLRCSPKSGHDTVSWYQQALGQGPQFIFQYYEEEERQRGNFPDRFSGHQFPNYSSELNVNALLLGDSALYLCASSFGGTEAFFGQGTRLTVV.

The chain recombines TRBV11-2 with TRBJ2-7; possible D gene TRBD1, 6 bases. The CDR3 extends over 14 amino acids. V dropped 5 bases and J dropped 4 bases, with 15 bases sitting between them. Germline V gene lookup returns CDR1 SGHAT and CDR2 FQNNGV. Here the CDR3 reads CASSTRTALYEQYF. CDR3 bases: TGTGCCAGCAGCACAAGGACAGCCTTGTACGAGCAGTACTTC.

The chain combines TRBV29-1 with TRBJ2-5, with 8 bases that match TRBD1. V was pared by 3 bases and J by 5 bases, with 11 bases of the junction left unmatched. The CDR3 runs 15 residues. Germline CDR1 reads SQVTM; CDR2 reads ANQGSEA. The CDR3: CSVDSGQEVWETQYF. The CDR3, as DNA: TGCAGCGTTGATTCGGGACAGGAGGTTTGGGAGACCCAGTACTTC.

This chain connects TRBV20-1 to TRBJ2-7; 9 bases fit TRBD1. The CDR3 runs to 11 residues. With V trimmed by 6 bases and J by 6 bases, 3 bases remained unmatched. The V gene's germline CDR1 is DFQATT and CDR2 SNEGSKA (reference sequence). CDR3 region: CSARQGVEQYF. The CDR3 region has the DNA TGCAGTGCCAGACAGGGGGTCGAGCAGTACTTC.

V usage is TRBV6-1 and J usage is TRBJ2-3; no clear D gene. Germline V lookup: CDR1 MNHNS, CDR2 SASEGT. Trimming removed 0 bases from V and 6 bases from J, with 13 bases in between. The CDR3 has 15 residues. As DNA, the CDR3 is TGTGCCAGCAGTGAAGCCGGGTCCAGAGCGGATACGCAGTATTTT. It encodes CASSEAGSRADTQYF.

Remarks on this clone: Other nucleotide sequences from this sample produce the same CDR3. V and J are TRBV28 and TRBJ1-5; D is undetermined. The CDR3 is 11 amino acids. Germline V CDR1 and CDR2: MDHEN, SYDVKM. Between the trimmed V and J ends, which lost 1 base and 6 bases, there was a span of 1 base. CDR3 region: CASSLSQPQHF. The CDR3 DNA is TGTGCCAGCAGTTTATCTCAGCCCCAGCATTTT.

The rearrangement links TRBV7-7 to TRBJ1-5; D is unclear. Germline CDR1 SSHAT, CDR2 FNYEAQ (reference sequence). The CDR3 totals 13 residues. V lost 6 bases to trimming and J lost 1 base, with 7 bases between them. The CDR3 protein is CASSETSNQPQHF. CDR3 sequence (DNA): TGTGCCAGCAGTGAGACGAGCAATCAGCCCCAGCATTTT.

J is TRBJ1-3 and V is TRBV6-1; no definite D call. CDR3 size: 12 residues. V shed 8 bases and J shed 2 bases, with 7 bases lying between them. The V gene's germline CDR1 is MNHNS and CDR2 SASEGT. This chain's CDR3 is CASGRAGNTIYF. The CDR3 coding sequence is TGTGCCAGCGGTAGAGCTGGAAACACCATATATTTT.

Only a few counts were recorded for this clone. The gene calls are TRBV29-1 and TRBJ1-2; D not certain. The V gene's germline CDR1 is SQVTM and CDR2 ANQGSEA. V was clipped by 3 bases and J by 4 bases, with 6 bases between them. This CDR3 is built from 11 residues. The CDR3 here is CSVEVVYGYTF. The CDR3 DNA follows: TGCAGCGTTGAGGTAGTCTATGGCTACACCTTC.

CDR3 in DNA: TGTGCCAGCTCACCACCGACAGGAACAACTGAAGCTTTCTTT. Encoded protein: CASSPPTGTTEAFF. V and J are TRBV18 and TRBJ1-1, with a weak D call TRBD1 (6 bases). Germline V gene data show CDR1 as KGHSH and CDR2 as LQKENI. The ends were cut back, 0 bases at V and 5 bases at J, with 10 bases in the middle. The CDR3 runs 14 residues.

This clone was counted a few times. The gene calls are TRBV27 and TRBJ2-5, with D hard to call. The CDR3 sequence is 10 residues long. The V gene lost 6 bases and the J gene lost 2 bases, with 1 base spanning the gap. Germline assignment: CDR1 MNHEY and CDR2 SMNVEV (reference sequence). The CDR3 sequence is CASRQETQYF. As DNA, the CDR3 is TGTGCCAGCAGACAAGAGACCCAGTACTTC.

V is TRBV5-1 and J is TRBJ2-6; D call uncertain. CDR3 length: 15 amino acids. Germline CDR1 SGHRS, CDR2 YFSETQ. V was shortened by 1 base and J by 2 bases, with 7 bases between the two germline ends. This CDR3 reads CASSLLGAGANVLTF. The CDR3 coding sequence is TGCGCCAGCAGCTTGCTCGGAGCTGGGGCCAACGTCCTGACTTTC. The full variable domain, completed using reference TRBV5-1 and TRBJ2-6, is KAGVTQTPRYLIKTRGQQVTLSCSPISGHRSVSWYQQTPGQGLQFLFEYFSETQRNKGNFPGRFSGRQFSNSRSEMNVSTLELGDSALYLCASSLLGAGANVLTFGAGSRLTVL.

The chain uses TRBV11-2 and TRBJ2-3; no firm D call. The ends were cut back, 1 base at V and 6 bases at J, with 5 bases in the middle. The CDR3 contains 12 residues. Germline CDR1 is SGHAT and CDR2 is FQNNGV. CDR3 sequence (DNA): TGTGCCAGCAGCTTAGGACATGATACGCAGTATTTT. Its translation: CASSLGHDTQYF.

This clone appeared once. The sample carries other DNA sequences with the same CDR3. This chain joins TRBV30 and TRBJ1-5; TRBD1 agrees at 7 bases. Germline lookup yields CDR1 GTSNPN and CDR2 SVGIG (reference sequence). J was trimmed by 2 bases and V by 1 base; bases with no gene match: 2. CDR3 size: 14 residues. As DNA, the CDR3 is TGTGCCTGGAGTGGAGGACAGGGCAATCAGCCCCAGCATTTT. Residues: CAWSGGQGNQPQHF.

As regards this clone: A single base separates this from a much larger clone, so it may be a read error. The chain recombines TRBV6-4 with TRBJ2-2; D perhaps matches TRBD1 (5 bases). V was trimmed by 5 bases and J by 0 bases, leaving 7 bases between them. The CDR3 is 14 amino acids. Germline loops: CDR1 MRHNA, CDR2 SNTAGT. This CDR3 is CASSLGPNTGELFF. The CDR3 coding sequence is TGTGCCAGCAGTCTGGGGCCGAACACCGGGGAGCTGTTTTTT.

The gene calls are TRBV18 and TRBJ2-7, with D unclear. The CDR3 length is 11 residues. Per germline, CDR1 KGHSH and CDR2 LQKENI. V was pared by 5 bases and J by 2 bases, with 4 bases between. CDR3: CASSDAYEQYF. The CDR3 DNA follows: TGTGCCAGCTCAGACGCCTACGAGCAGTACTTC.

The chain uses TRBV7-9 and TRBJ1-1; D uncertain. The germline V and J ends were trimmed by 0 bases and 0 bases, with 17 bases remaining between them. CDR3 length equals 18 residues. Looked up from germline, CDR1 is SEHNR and CDR2 is FQNEAQ (reference sequence). The CDR3 is CASSLAAGSILMNTEAFF. The DNA of the CDR3 is TGTGCCAGCAGCTTAGCGGCCGGGAGCATTCTGATGAACACTGAAGCTTTCTTT.

The chain is built from TRBV6-1 and TRBJ1-1, with 8 bases identical to TRBD1. This CDR3 comprises 14 residues. The germline gives CDR1 MNHNS, CDR2 SASEGT. With 3 bases clipped from V and 1 base from J, the junction kept 1 base outside the gene matches. The CDR3 nucleotides read TGTGCCAGCAGTGACCAGGGGGCGAACACTGAAGCTTTCTTT. Protein: CASSDQGANTEAFF.

The V gene is TRBV6-4, the J gene TRBJ1-2, with D tentatively TRBD1 (5 bases). This CDR3 comprises 13 residues. Per the germline V gene, CDR1 is MRHNA and CDR2 is SNTAGT. The ends were cut back, 2 bases at V and 3 bases at J, with 7 bases in the middle. The CDR3 protein is CASSDRGDYGYTF. The CDR3 nucleotides are TGTGCCAGCAGTGACAGGGGCGACTATGGCTACACCTTC.

The chain employs TRBV4-1 and TRBJ1-2; a weak D match, TRBD1 (5 bases). Trimming cost V 0 bases and J 4 bases, with 18 bases left between them. The CDR3 loop spans 17 amino acids. Germline V gene data show CDR1 as MGHRA and CDR2 as YSYEKL. This chain's CDR3 is CASSQEGDRVRGYGYTF. DNA for the CDR3: TGCGCCAGCAGCCAAGAAGGGGACCGGGTAAGGGGCTATGGCTACACCTTC.

The CDR3 bases are TGTGCCAGCAGCTGGGGGCAGAGCACAGATACGCAGTATTTT. This encodes CASSWGQSTDTQYF. V gene TRBV5-5 combines with J gene TRBJ2-3; a possible D gene is TRBD1 (6 bases). This CDR3 spans 14 amino acids. Germline V gives CDR1 SGHKS, CDR2 YYEKEE (reference sequence). The V end was cut by 3 bases, the J end by 0 bases, with 8 bases between.

Many counts were recorded for this clone. The chain joins TRBV4-1 to TRBJ1-5; unclear D gene. Germline CDR1 reads MGHRA; CDR2 reads YSYEKL. CDR3 length: 12 residues. Between the trimmed V and J ends, which lost 3 bases and 4 bases, there was a span of 4 bases. CDR3: CASSQLNQPQHF. For the CDR3, the DNA is TGCGCCAGCAGCCAGCTAAATCAGCCCCAGCATTTT.

The gene calls are TRBV5-1 and TRBJ1-1; 10 nucleotides agree with TRBD1. The V gene end was trimmed by 5 bases and the J gene end by 4 bases; junction bases not matched to a gene: 5. Germline V gives CDR1 SGHRS, CDR2 YFSETQ. The CDR3 consists of 14 residues. DNA for the CDR3: TGCGCCAGCAGAAGGACAGGGGGTGTCACTGAAGCTTTCTTT. It encodes CASRRTGGVTEAFF.

This rearrangement joins TRBV19 to TRBJ2-3; D uncertain. The CDR3 totals 15 residues. Germline V gene sequence: CDR1 LNHDA, CDR2 SQIVND (reference sequence). The V gene lost 2 bases and the J gene lost 4 bases, with 13 bases spanning the gap. CDR3 DNA sequence: TGTGCCAGTAGTATATCTTATCGGTGGGCAGATACGCAGTATTTT. Protein: CASSISYRWADTQYF.

The chain employs TRBV15 and TRBJ2-2; unclear D gene. Trimming took off 1 base at V and 6 bases at J, with 6 bases between the two ends. In germline, CDR1 is LNHNV, CDR2 YYDKDF (reference sequence). This CDR3 contains 13 residues. The CDR3 DNA reads as TGTGCCACCAGCAGAGCCACCCCCGGGGAGCTGTTTTTT. This translates into CATSRATPGELFF.

The rearrangement joins TRBV6-6 to TRBJ1-1; D ambiguous. V was shortened by 7 bases and J by 1 base, with 10 bases between the two germline ends. CDR1 MNHNY and CDR2 SVGAGI come from the germline V gene (reference sequence). This CDR3 is 13 amino acids long. The DNA of the CDR3 is TGTGCCAGCAACCATCAAACGAACACTGAAGCTTTCTTT. This sequence encodes CASNHQTNTEAFF.

V gene TRBV7-3 combines with J gene TRBJ1-1, with D possibly matching TRBD1 (5 bases). Trimming shortened V by 5 bases and J by 1 base, and 11 bases separated the two germline ends. Germline CDR1 reads SGHTA; CDR2 reads FQGTGA. There are 14 residues in the CDR3. Written as DNA, the CDR3 is TGTGCCAGCAGCCCCTTTACAGGGAACACTGAAGCTTTCTTT. As protein: CASSPFTGNTEAFF.

The chain employs TRBV27 and TRBJ1-1; possibly TRBD1 for D (6 bases). Deletions cut 3 bases from V and 1 base from J, with 9 bases between. The CDR3 contains 14 residues. Germline V gene sequence: CDR1 MNHEY, CDR2 SMNVEV (reference sequence). CDR3 loop: CASSLTGRNTEAFF. The CDR3 coding sequence is TGTGCCAGCAGTTTGACAGGAAGGAACACTGAAGCTTTCTTT.

This clone is a singleton in its sample. The chain couples TRBV28 to TRBJ2-7; 7 nucleotides agree with TRBD1. With V trimmed by 7 bases and J by 2 bases, 8 bases remained unmatched. CDR3 length equals 14 residues. Germline-derived CDR1 and CDR2 are MDHEN and SYDVKM. The CDR3: CASNPDRETYEQYF. The CDR3 region has the DNA TGTGCCAGCAACCCAGACAGGGAGACCTACGAGCAGTACTTC.

J is TRBJ2-7 and V is TRBV6-5, with TRBD2 as a possible D gene (5 bases). Germline CDR1 is MNHEY and CDR2 is SVGAGI. The CDR3 has 14 residues. V was pared by 3 bases and J by 3 bases, with 12 bases between. The CDR3, as DNA: TGTGCCAGCAGTTATAAGAGGGCCGACTACGAGCAGTACTTC. Protein product: CASSYKRADYEQYF.

The V call is TRBV6-6, the J call TRBJ2-2; tentatively, D is TRBD1 (6 bases). CDR1 and CDR2 from the germline V gene are MNHNY and SVGAGI (reference sequence). With 0 bases removed from V and 7 bases from J, the gap between germline ends came to 9 bases. CDR3 length: 14 residues. In nucleotides, the CDR3 is TGTGCCAGCAGTTACTCCGCAGGGGACGGGGAGCTGTTTTTT. Encoded protein: CASSYSAGDGELFF.

The table lists this clone with a few counts. The gene calls are TRBV7-9 and TRBJ2-7, with D possibly being TRBD2 (6 bases). V was trimmed by 2 bases and J by 4 bases, leaving 12 bases between them. Germline lookup yields CDR1 SEHNR and CDR2 FQNEAQ (reference sequence). The CDR3 is 14 amino acids. In DNA, the CDR3 is TGTGCCAGCAGCTTAAATGCGGGAAAGTACGAGCAGTACTTC. Translation gives CASSLNAGKYEQYF.